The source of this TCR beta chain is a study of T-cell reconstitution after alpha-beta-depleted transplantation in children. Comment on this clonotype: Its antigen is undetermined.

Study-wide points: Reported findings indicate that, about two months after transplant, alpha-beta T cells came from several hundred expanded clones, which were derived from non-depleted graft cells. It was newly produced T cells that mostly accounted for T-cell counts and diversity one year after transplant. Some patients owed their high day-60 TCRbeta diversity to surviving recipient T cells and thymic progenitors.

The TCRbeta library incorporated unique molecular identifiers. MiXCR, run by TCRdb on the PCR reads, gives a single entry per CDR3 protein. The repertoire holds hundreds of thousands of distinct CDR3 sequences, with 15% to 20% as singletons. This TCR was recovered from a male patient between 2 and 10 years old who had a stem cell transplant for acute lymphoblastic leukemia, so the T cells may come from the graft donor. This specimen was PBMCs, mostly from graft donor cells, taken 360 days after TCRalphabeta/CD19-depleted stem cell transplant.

DNA of the CDR3: TGTGCCAGCAGCCTAAGAAGTGGCGGGCCCATTTGGGATACGCAGTATTTT. Protein sequence: CASSLRSGGPIWDTQYF. The V call is TRBV7-9, the J call TRBJ2-3; the D gene is possibly TRBD2 (5 bases). V was shortened by 5 bases and J by 6 bases, with 24 bases between the two germline ends. The CDR3 covers 17 residues. Looked up from germline, CDR1 is SEHNR and CDR2 is FQNEAQ (reference sequence).